Sequencing of this T cell receptor (beta chain) was carried out in a study of shared T cell receptors in the human thymus. The method was immunoSEQ multiplex PCR; TCRdb's version includes in-frame clones alone and lacks a portion of them. Of hundreds of thousands of clones listed, more than 75% were seen once; the top ten hold 0.01% to 0.015%. The V gene end was trimmed by 4 bases and the J gene end by 4 bases; junction bases not matched to a gene: 17. There are 18 residues in the CDR3. Germline loops: CDR1 SGHRS, CDR2 YFSETQ. Another study also made use of these data, one on human thymus T cells.

Sequenced: thymocytes. The TCR comes from a boy younger than two with a congenital heart defect. V is TRBV5-1 and J is TRBJ2-5, with TRBD2 matching over 9 bases. CDR3 nucleotide sequence: TGCGCCAGCAGCGCAGACCCCGGACTAGCGAAAAACATAGAGACCCAGTACTTC. Its translation is CASSADPGLAKNIETQYF.